What follows describes a single TCR beta chain. Treatment noted: preoperative locoregional IRX-2 cytokine immunotherapy. This phase Ib study tested locoregional IRX-2 cytokine immunotherapy given before surgery. TCRdb's table, derived via immunoSEQ multiplex PCR, lists solely in-frame clones and lacks some. Of about 34,000 clones listed, about 95% are singletons. The sample originates from a study of preoperative IRX-2 immunotherapy in early breast cancer. This sample was gathered from a patient treated with IRX-2 immunotherapy. The source is a human donor with breast cancer.

CDR3 loop: CASSQGSFYEQYF. The DNA of the CDR3 is TGTGCCAGCAGCCAGGGAAGCTTTTACGAGCAGTACTTC. The V call is TRBV7-6, the J call TRBJ2-7; a weak D match, TRBD1 (5 bases). Trimming cost V 5 bases and J 4 bases, with 12 bases left between them. Germline CDR1 and CDR2: SGHVS and FNYEAQ. The CDR3 has 13 residues.